The 22 T cell receptor beta chains below all came from one sample that was sequenced in a study of T cells in Graves' hyperthyroidism and ophthalmopathy. TCR beta CDR3 sequences were amplified from RNA transcripts. RT-PCR in the first round (using the HTBI primer set) targeted the TCR CDR3. TCRdb itself ran the multiplex PCR reads through MiXCR, one entry per CDR3 protein. The table includes 550,000 to 700,000 distinct CDR3 sequences, 46% detected once. The sample comprised peripheral blood or thyroid tissue (not recorded which). These receptors came from an adult woman with Graves' disease, either hyperthyroidism or ophthalmopathy (not recorded which).

This sequence joins TRBV7-2 and TRBJ2-7, with 11 bases aligning to TRBD2. The CDR3 runs to 15 residues. The V gene end was trimmed by 6 bases and the J gene end by 2 bases; junction bases not matched to a gene: 6. Germline CDR1 SGHTA, CDR2 FQGNSA. The DNA for the CDR3 is TGTGCCAGCAGAACGAGACTAGCGGGGACCTACGAGCAGTACTTC. Translated, it gives CASRTRLAGTYEQYF.

The chain uses TRBV10-3 and TRBJ2-5; D may match TRBD1 or TRBD2 (6 bases each). The germline V gene encodes CDR1 ENHRY and CDR2 SYGVKD. The CDR3 sequence is 16 residues long. Trimming removed 5 bases from V and 5 bases from J, with 21 bases in between. The CDR3 here is CAISKPRGPGGETQYF. The CDR3 DNA is TGTGCCATCAGTAAACCCCGGGGGCCCGGCGGTGAGACCCAGTACTTC.

This chain links TRBV7-9 with TRBJ1-4; tentative D call: TRBD1 (6 bases). The CDR3 is made up of 14 amino acids. The V and J ends lost 2 bases and 6 bases respectively, with 10 bases between them. The germline CDR1 and CDR2 sequences are SEHNR and FQNEAQ (reference sequence). DNA of the CDR3: TGTGCCAGCAGCTTATCTTGGACAGATGAAAAACTGTTTTTT. Translation gives CASSLSWTDEKLFF.

The rearrangement joins TRBV12-3 or TRBV12-4 to TRBJ1-6; no clear D. The CDR3 has 14 residues. Trimming took off 4 bases at V and 6 bases at J, with 10 bases between the two ends. DNA of the CDR3: TGTGCCAGCAGTTCCTCGGCGGGTAATTCACCCCTCCACTTT. Translated, it gives CASSSSAGNSPLHF.

This chain links TRBV7-9 with TRBJ1-1; possibly TRBD1 for D (5 bases). Germline loops: CDR1 SEHNR, CDR2 FQNEAQ (reference sequence). The CDR3 covers 16 residues. The V gene lost 9 bases and the J gene lost 1 base, with 21 bases spanning the gap. CDR3 sequence reads: CASSIRRRQRNTEAFF. The DNA for the CDR3 is TGTGCCAGTAGTATCCGCAGGAGACAGAGGAACACTGAAGCTTTCTTT.

This clonotype has at least ten counts. The V call is TRBV19, the J call TRBJ2-2, with 8 positions matching TRBD2. The CDR3 is made up of 16 amino acids. V gave up 4 bases and J gave up 5 bases; unmatched junction bases: 9. Per the germline V gene, CDR1 is LNHDA and CDR2 is SQIVND (reference sequence). CDR3 region: CASSTGTSWGTGELFF. The CDR3 DNA sequence: TGTGCCAGTAGTACCGGGACTAGTTGGGGGACCGGGGAGCTGTTTTTT.

This chain uses TRBV5-4 with TRBJ1-2; no definite D call. This CDR3 is 14 amino acids long. CDR1 and CDR2 from the germline V gene are SGHNT and YYREEE (reference sequence). V was pared by 4 bases and J by 8 bases, with 18 bases between. CDR3 protein: CASSSEVQVSGYTF. CDR3 bases: TGTGCCAGCAGCAGTGAAGTGCAGGTTAGCGGCTACACCTTC.

This clonotype was counted ten times or more. The CDR3 nucleotides are TGTGCCAGCAGTGTGCCGGGATTCGCGGAAAAACTGTTTTTT. Protein product: CASSVPGFAEKLFF. V usage is TRBV25-1 and J usage is TRBJ1-4; no clear D gene. This CDR3 region has 14 residues. Trimming cost V 4 bases and J 8 bases, with 14 bases left between them. Germline V gene data show CDR1 as MGHDK and CDR2 as SYGVNS.

The chain has TRBV30 and TRBJ1-6; D is perhaps TRBD1 (6 bases). CDR3 size: 14 residues. V was trimmed by 1 base and J by 8 bases, leaving 12 bases between them. Germline lookup yields CDR1 GTSNPN and CDR2 SVGIG (reference sequence). The CDR3 DNA reads TGTGCCTGGAGTGGGGACACTTCGTATTCACCCCTCCACTTT. This translates into CAWSGDTSYSPLHF.

V gene TRBV2 combines with J gene TRBJ2-3, with a possible D match to TRBD2 (6 bases). Trimming took off 6 bases at V and 1 base at J, with 17 bases between the two ends. Germline V gives CDR1 SNHLY, CDR2 FYNNEI. The CDR3 length is 16 residues. The chain's CDR3 is CASSGMGGWGTDTQYF. The CDR3 DNA sequence: TGTGCCAGCAGCGGGATGGGGGGTTGGGGCACAGATACGCAGTATTTT.

This clonotype showed up just a few times. V usage is TRBV20-1 and J usage is TRBJ2-5, with no clear D. Germline loops: CDR1 DFQATT, CDR2 SNEGSKA (reference sequence). Trimming shortened V by 6 bases and J by 3 bases, and 17 bases separated the two germline ends. The CDR3 consists of 14 residues. CDR3 bases: TGCAGTGCAGTTAGACTCATTAAGAAAGAGACCCAGTACTTC. Protein sequence: CSAVRLIKKETQYF.

This clonotype has at least ten counts. One end of the junction is discordant with germline, which a read error may explain. This chain uses TRBV11-2 with TRBJ2-7; D might be TRBD1 (6 bases). Germline lookup yields CDR1 SGHAT and CDR2 FQNNGV. This CDR3 spans 12 amino acids. In DNA form, the CDR3 reads TGTGCCAGCAGCTTAGATCGGTTGCAGGGGAACTTC. It encodes CASSLDRLQGNF.

The sample holds many counts of this clonotype. The chain combines TRBV7-2 with TRBJ2-7; D call uncertain. V lost 2 bases to trimming and J lost 7 bases, with 15 bases between them. This CDR3 comprises 14 residues. CDR1 and CDR2 (germline): SGHTA, FQGNSA. The CDR3 is CASSLMSRATEQYF. CDR3 coding DNA: TGTGCCAGCAGCTTAATGTCCCGAGCGACGGAGCAGTACTTC.

V and J are TRBV9 and TRBJ1-5, with TRBD1 as a possible D gene (6 bases). The CDR3 extends over 11 amino acids. The V gene's germline CDR1 is SGDLS and CDR2 YYNGEE. Trimming took off 4 bases at V and 11 bases at J, with 10 bases between the two ends. CDR3 sequence reads: CASSRGQTQHF. CDR3 DNA sequence: TGTGCCAGCAGCAGAGGACAGACCCAGCATTTT. Supplemented by reference TRBV9 and TRBJ1-5, the full variable domain reads DSGVTQTPKHLITATGQRVTLRCSPRSGDLSVYWYQQSLDQGLQFLIQYYNGEERAKGNILERFSAQQFPDLHSELNLSSLELGDSALYFCASSRGQTQHFGDGTRLSIL.

This sequence joins TRBV5-1 and TRBJ1-2, with TRBD1 identical over 11 bases. V trimming: 3 bases; J trimming: 6 bases; junction bases outside the gene matches: 4. Germline V gene lookup returns CDR1 SGHRS and CDR2 YFSETQ. The CDR3 is 14 amino acids. The CDR3, as DNA: TGCGCCAGCAGCTGGACAGGGGGCGAAGATGGCTACACCTTC. Protein: CASSWTGGEDGYTF.

This rearrangement joins TRBV19 to TRBJ1-6; weak D call: TRBD1 (6 bases). The germline V gene encodes CDR1 LNHDA and CDR2 SQIVND (reference sequence). Trimming stripped 4 bases from V and 10 bases from J, with 17 bases between. The CDR3 has 15 residues. Here the CDR3 reads CASSTYLQGRSPLHF. CDR3 sequence (DNA): TGTGCCAGTAGTACGTACCTACAGGGTCGATCACCCCTCCACTTT.

The CDR3: CASSLAGGDAVQYF. In nucleotides, the CDR3 is TGTGCCAGCAGCTTAGCCGGGGGGGACGCAGTGCAGTACTTC. The chain uses TRBV7-6 and TRBJ2-7; 8 bases line up with TRBD2. Germline CDR1 SGHVS, CDR2 FNYEAQ. The ends lost 0 bases at V and 9 bases at J; junction bases unmatched: 7. CDR3 length equals 14 residues.

The table lists this clonotype with many counts. The gene calls are TRBV20-1 and TRBJ2-5; D is perhaps TRBD2 (6 bases). The CDR3 contains 13 residues. Between the trimmed V and J ends, which lost 5 bases and 7 bases, there was a span of 17 bases. In germline, CDR1 is DFQATT, CDR2 SNEGSKA (reference sequence). The CDR3 region has the DNA TGCAGTGCTCAGACGGGACTCGGGGGGACCCAGTACTTC. Encoded protein: CSAQTGLGGTQYF.

This clonotype has at least ten counts. The V gene is TRBV20-1, the J gene TRBJ2-7; weak D call: TRBD1 (5 bases). The CDR3 contains 14 residues. The V and J ends lost 5 bases and 6 bases respectively, with 20 bases between them. Germline V gene sequence: CDR1 DFQATT, CDR2 SNEGSKA (reference sequence). The CDR3 DNA follows: TGCAGTGCTGATTTGGACACGACTGGGCGCGAGCAGTACTTC. Its protein product is CSADLDTTGREQYF.

The chain employs TRBV7-9 and TRBJ2-5, with D unclear. Trimming took off 5 bases at V and 9 bases at J, with 7 bases between the two ends. Germline V gives CDR1 SEHNR, CDR2 FQNEAQ (reference sequence). CDR3 length equals 10 residues. The CDR3 here is CASSQAPQYF. The CDR3 coding sequence is TGTGCCAGCAGCCAGGCGCCCCAGTACTTC. The whole variable domain, filled in from reference TRBV7-9 and TRBJ2-5, reads DTGVSQNPRHKITKRGQNVTFRCDPISEHNRLYWYRQTLGQGPEFLTYFQNEAQLEKSRLLSDRFSAERPKGSFSTLEIQRTEQGDSAMYLCASSQAPQYFGPGTRLLVL.

The CDR3 region has the DNA TGTGCCAGCAGACGGACAGATAATTCACCCCTCCACTTT. Its translation: CASRRTDNSPLHF. The chain employs TRBV12-3 or TRBV12-4 and TRBJ1-6; TRBD1 is a possible D gene (6 bases). The CDR3 contains 13 residues. Deletions cut 6 bases from V and 5 bases from J, with 8 bases between.

The chain links TRBV7-9 to TRBJ2-6; no clear D. Germline-derived CDR1 and CDR2 are SEHNR and FQNEAQ (reference sequence). There are 14 residues in the CDR3. Trimming stripped 5 bases from V and 4 bases from J, with 9 bases between. CDR3 coding DNA: TGTGCCAGCAGCCGAGGCCGAGGGGCCAACGTCCTGACTTTC. Its protein is CASSRGRGANVLTF.